Presented here are 15 T cell receptor beta chains from one specimen sequenced in a study of CD8+ T cells in alopecia areata. Isolated RNA was reverse transcribed into cDNA used as the sequencing template. TCRdb's copy holds only in-frame clones and misses some; the assay was immunoSEQ multiplex PCR. The sample yields 150,000 to 200,000 clones, roughly 60% seen once. The material sequenced was CD4+ T cells sorted from blood, taken at week 0. These receptors were taken from a human donor with alopecia areata.

This clone was detected only a few times. V and J are TRBV5-6 and TRBJ2-5, with D perhaps matching TRBD1 or TRBD2 (5 bases each). Looked up from germline, CDR1 is SGHDT and CDR2 is YYEEEE. This CDR3 has 17 residues. Trimming removed 4 bases at V and 0 bases at J, with 19 bases between. In nucleotides, the CDR3 is TGTGCCAGCAGCCCCGTGTTCCGGGACCACGACCAAGAGACCCAGTACTTC. Translated, it gives CASSPVFRDHDQETQYF.

The V gene is TRBV29-1, the J gene TRBJ2-7; possible D gene TRBD1, 6 bases. Germline V lookup: CDR1 SQVTM, CDR2 ANQGSEA. The CDR3 is 13 residues long. V lost 7 bases and J 0 bases, leaving 13 bases between the germline ends. DNA for the CDR3: TGCAGCGCCCAGGGACACCCCTCCTACGAGCAGTACTTC. As protein: CSAQGHPSYEQYF.

The chain carries TRBV29-1 and TRBJ2-1, with TRBD2 matching over 9 bases. Germline assignment: CDR1 SQVTM and CDR2 ANQGSEA. V dropped 6 bases and J dropped 9; count of bases not matched to a gene: 12. The CDR3 is 14 residues long. CDR3 sequence reads: CSVRNSGLASEQFF. For the CDR3, the DNA is TGCAGCGTCCGAAATTCGGGACTAGCCTCTGAGCAGTTCTTC.

The V gene is TRBV7-2, the J gene TRBJ2-3; TRBD1 matches 7 bases. The CDR3 spans 15 residues. Germline-derived CDR1 and CDR2 are SGHTA and FQGNSA. The V and J ends lost 1 base and 3 bases, in that order; junction bases with no gene match: 4. CDR3 sequence: CASSLDRGRTDTQYF. The DNA of the CDR3 is TGTGCCAGCAGCTTAGACAGGGGAAGGACAGATACGCAGTATTTT.

The gene calls are TRBV4-1 and TRBJ2-5; 9 nucleotides line up with TRBD2. This CDR3 comprises 15 residues. The germline gives CDR1 MGHRA, CDR2 YSYEKL. The V segment lost 5 bases and the J segment 5 bases; nucleotides outside the gene matches: 9. The CDR3 nucleotides read TGCGCCAGCAGCTCCGGGACTAGCCATAGGGAGACCCAGTACTTC. It yields the protein CASSSGTSHRETQYF.

The chain links TRBV5-1 to TRBJ2-1; 7 nucleotides match TRBD1. The ends lost 0 bases at V and 12 bases at J; junction bases unmatched: 9. The CDR3 is 14 amino acids. CDR1 is SGHRS, CDR2 YFSETQ, per germline. The CDR3 sequence is CASSLAGQVQVQFF. The CDR3 DNA sequence: TGCGCCAGCAGCTTGGCCGGACAGGTTCAGGTGCAGTTCTTC.

Note on this clone: Sequence at one end of the junction differs from germline and may be a read error. This sequence joins TRBV5-4 and TRBJ2-7; tentative D call: TRBD1 (6 bases). The CDR3 spans 15 residues. Germline values: CDR1 SGHNT, CDR2 YYREEE (reference sequence). The CDR3 DNA reads TGTGCCAGCATCTTGAACCGGGACATATCCTACGAGCAGTACTTC. Amino acid sequence: CASILNRDISYEQYF.

This sequence joins TRBV23-1 and TRBJ2-5; 7 bases match TRBD1. TRBV23-1 is assigned to the ORF class and has an uncertain function. The CDR3 consists of 15 residues. The ends lost 0 bases at V and 3 bases at J; junction bases unmatched: 4. CDR3: CASSQSDRREETQYF. In DNA form, the CDR3 reads TGCGCCAGCAGTCAATCGGACAGGCGGGAAGAGACCCAGTACTTC.

The rearrangement uses TRBV29-1 and TRBJ1-1; 7 positions match TRBD1. This CDR3 spans 13 amino acids. The V gene's germline CDR1 is SQVTM and CDR2 ANQGSEA. J was trimmed by 0 bases and V by 4 bases; bases with no gene match: 2. CDR3 sequence reads: CSVGGTVNTEAFF. The CDR3 DNA is TGCAGCGTTGGTGGGACAGTGAACACTGAAGCTTTCTTT.

The chain is built from TRBV5-6 and TRBJ1-2, with D unclear. This CDR3 is built from 14 residues. CDR1 is SGHDT and CDR2 is YYEEEE in the germline V gene. With 0 bases removed from V and 4 bases from J, the gap between germline ends came to 10 bases. The CDR3 protein is CASSLDRNIYGYTF. The CDR3 nucleotides are TGTGCCAGCAGCTTGGACAGAAATATCTATGGCTACACCTTC.

The J gene is TRBJ1-1, the V gene TRBV10-3, with unresolved D. In germline, CDR1 is ENHRY, CDR2 SYGVKD. This CDR3 comprises 11 residues. V was clipped by 10 bases and J by 4 bases, with 10 bases between them. CDR3 DNA sequence: TGTGCCACCCTGGGGTCCACTGAAGCTTTCTTT. This translates into CATLGSTEAFF.

V is TRBV5-1 and J is TRBJ2-3; 7 nucleotides agree with TRBD1. The V gene's germline CDR1 is SGHRS and CDR2 YFSETQ. V was clipped by 4 bases and J by 4 bases; unmatched bases: 3. The CDR3 extends over 13 amino acids. The CDR3: CASSRTGPDTQYF. CDR3 DNA: TGCGCCAGCAGCCGGACAGGCCCAGATACGCAGTATTTT. Together with reference TRBV5-1 and TRBJ2-3, the CDR3 gives the full variable domain: KAGVTQTPRYLIKTRGQQVTLSCSPISGHRSVSWYQQTPGQGLQFLFEYFSETQRNKGNFPGRFSGRQFSNSRSEMNVSTLELGDSALYLCASSRTGPDTQYFGPGTRLTVL.

This clone occurred once. The rearrangement links TRBV7-2 to TRBJ2-1, with D perhaps TRBD2 (6 bases). Deletions cut 3 bases from V and 7 bases from J, with 10 bases between. Germline V lookup: CDR1 SGHTA, CDR2 FQGNSA. CDR3 size: 13 residues. In DNA form, the CDR3 reads TGTGCCAGCAGCTTGGAGCGGGTGAATGAGCAGTTCTTC. This codes for CASSLERVNEQFF.

The chain has TRBV20-1 and TRBJ2-3; D gene unclear. CDR1 DFQATT and CDR2 SNEGSKA come from the germline V gene (reference sequence). Between the trimmed V and J ends, which lost 8 bases and 5 bases, there was a span of 8 bases. This CDR3 comprises 10 residues. The CDR3, as DNA: TGCAGTCCCTTGGGAGATACGCAGTATTTT. This encodes CSPLGDTQYF.

This clone showed up just a few times. V gene TRBV15 combines with J gene TRBJ1-4; 9 nucleotides align to TRBD1. The CDR3 totals 15 residues. The germline CDR1 and CDR2 sequences are LNHNV and YYDKDF (reference sequence). Trimming removed 3 bases from V and 8 bases from J; junction bases left unmatched: 7. Written as DNA, the CDR3 is TGTGCCACCAGCAGGAGACAGGGGGATGGAGAAAAACTGTTTTTT. It specifies CATSRRQGDGEKLFF.